This TCR beta chain is from a study of metastatic and nonmetastatic thyroid tumors. At the level of the study: Malignant thyroid and benign thyroid patients provided blood and tumor or nodule tissue whose repertoires were compared. Study-wide points: Significantly higher TCR beta diversity was reportedly seen in malignant thyroid tumors than benign nodules, in blood and tumor.

Original data processing: A classifier of distant metastasis in papillary thyroid cancer was built from CDR3 differences (across clinicopathological groups). TCRdb reprocessed the PCR reads using MiXCR. Here the V and J calls rest on TCRdb's processing, not on the authors' analysis. This repertoire shows some 33,000 clones, more than 10% found once; its top ten account for roughly a sixth. No patient had received any treatment before thyroid surgery. This clone was seen at least ten times. Its antigen is as yet unknown. Sequencing used blood. The source is a female donor with papillary thyroid cancer or a benign thyroid nodule (not recorded which). Some clones in this sample may be carry-over from other donors' samples.

CDR3 residues: CASRTRRGYEQYF. Here the CDR3 DNA reads TGTGCCAGCAGAACCAGGCGCGGCTACGAGCAGTACTTC. J is TRBJ2-7 and V is TRBV2; unclear D gene. CDR1 SNHLY and CDR2 FYNNEI come from the germline V gene. The V end was cut by 6 bases, the J end by 3 bases, with 12 bases between. The CDR3 consists of 13 residues.